These 5 T cell receptor beta chains were all obtained from the same sample, sequenced in a study of control samples from healthy donors and cancer patients. Clones were read by immunoSEQ multiplex PCR, and TCRdb kept only the in-frame ones, dropping some. This sample has tens of thousands of clones; less than 85% occur once, and the top ten carry 38%. Sequencing was done on a sample of PBMCs. The receptors were gathered from an older man with lung cancer.

The table lists this clone with a few counts. The V and J genes are TRBV6-1 and TRBJ2-1; D unresolved. V lost 2 bases and J 10 bases, leaving 18 bases between the germline ends. The CDR3 sequence is 15 residues long. Germline V CDR1 and CDR2: MNHNS, SASEGT. The DNA for the CDR3 is TGTGCCAGCAGTGAACGCCAGGCCTTGCTCTTGGAGCAGTTCTTC. Translated: CASSERQALLLEQFF.

The V call is TRBV11-3, the J call TRBJ2-6; TRBD1 might be the D (5 bases). The CDR3 covers 15 residues. Germline values: CDR1 SGHNT, CDR2 YENEEA. Trimming removed 6 bases from V and 4 bases from J, with 13 bases in between. CDR3 nucleotide sequence: TGTGCCAGCAGTGAAGGGGCTCTGGGGGCCAACGTCCTGACTTTC. The encoded protein is CASSEGALGANVLTF.

The rearrangement links TRBV27 to TRBJ2-2; no clear D. The CDR3 spans 16 residues. The ends were cut back, 3 bases at V and 1 base at J, with 12 bases in the middle. CDR1 and CDR2 (germline): MNHEY, SMNVEV (reference sequence). CDR3: CASSFLWQLNTGELFF. In DNA form, the CDR3 reads TGTGCCAGCAGTTTCTTGTGGCAGTTGAACACCGGGGAGCTGTTTTTT.

This chain joins TRBV6-6 and TRBJ2-4; 11 nucleotides line up with TRBD1. The germline CDR1 and CDR2 sequences are MNHNY and SVGAGI (reference sequence). With V trimmed by 7 bases and J by 7 bases, 6 bases remained unmatched. This CDR3 comprises 14 residues. The CDR3 coding sequence is TGTGCCAGCACCCGCGGACAGGGGGCCAACATTCAGTACTTC. Residues: CASTRGQGANIQYF.

The chain employs TRBV23-1 and TRBJ1-6; 8 bases agree with TRBD1. TRBV23-1 is an ORF, and what it does is uncertain. With 2 bases clipped from V and 10 bases from J, the junction kept 16 bases outside the gene matches. The CDR3 has 18 residues. Here the CDR3 reads CASSQAWGTGFGVSPLHF. As DNA, the CDR3 is TGCGCCAGCAGTCAAGCTTGGGGGACAGGCTTTGGGGTCTCACCCCTCCACTTT.